The 28 T cell receptor beta chains presented below share a single source sample, sequenced in a study of cytomegalovirus exposure and HLA in healthy donors. Researchers ran the PCR with 60 Vbeta and 13 Jbeta primers. The table came from immunoSEQ multiplex PCR; TCRdb's copy has only in-frame clones and leaves some out. Found here are approximately 140,000 clones, 75% to 80% of them singletons; the top ten hold about 6.8%. Sequenced material: PBMCs. These receptors were collected from a woman in her forties in good health and CMV-seropositive.

The chain links TRBV7-8 to TRBJ2-7, with a possible D match to TRBD2 (6 bases). Per the germline V gene, CDR1 is SGHVS and CDR2 is FQNEAQ. Trimming removed 3 bases at V and 7 bases at J, with 16 bases between. The length of the CDR3 is 14 residues. DNA for the CDR3: TGTGCCAGCAGCTTGGGACCCACCAGCGGGGAGCAGTACTTC. Its protein product is CASSLGPTSGEQYF.

V usage is TRBV7-2 and J usage is TRBJ2-7; the match to TRBD1 covers 8 bases. Germline values: CDR1 SGHTA, CDR2 FQGNSA. The CDR3 contains 14 residues. J was trimmed by 7 bases and V by 1 base; bases with no gene match: 6. The DNA of the CDR3 is TGTGCCAGCAGCTTAGGCCAGGGGGCAGGAGAGCAGTACTTC. Amino acid sequence: CASSLGQGAGEQYF.

This clone was found a few times. This sequence joins TRBV2 and TRBJ2-1, with TRBD2 identical over 11 bases. The CDR3 sequence is 15 residues long. Losses at the gene ends were 2 bases for V and 10 bases for J; bases not matched to a gene: 7. Germline loops: CDR1 SNHLY, CDR2 FYNNEI. CDR3 sequence: CASSETSGSWGEQFF. The CDR3 DNA follows: TGTGCCAGCAGTGAAACTAGCGGGAGTTGGGGCGAGCAGTTCTTC. Combining the CDR3 with reference TRBV2 and TRBJ2-1 gives the whole variable domain EPEVTQTPSHQVTQMGQEVILRCVPISNHLYFYWYRQILGQKVEFLVSFYNNEISEKSEIFDDQFSVERPDGSNFTLKIRSTKLEDSAMYFCASSETSGSWGEQFFGPGTRLTVL.

This clone has only one observation. The CDR3 protein is CASSVSGGQVYEQYF. CDR3 nucleotides: TGTGCCAGCAGCGTATCGGGGGGGCAAGTCTACGAGCAGTACTTC. The chain couples TRBV9 to TRBJ2-7; 8 bases align to TRBD2. Germline CDR1 is SGDLS and CDR2 is YYNGEE. This CDR3 has 15 amino acids. The V and J ends lost 1 base and 3 bases, in that order; junction bases with no gene match: 6. The full variable domain, with the rest looked up from reference TRBV9 and TRBJ2-7, is DSGVTQTPKHLITATGQRVTLRCSPRSGDLSVYWYQQSLDQGLQFLIQYYNGEERAKGNILERFSAQQFPDLHSELNLSSLELGDSALYFCASSVSGGQVYEQYFGPGTRLTVT.

J is TRBJ1-2 and V is TRBV28; possible D gene TRBD1, 5 bases. There are 13 residues in the CDR3. Germline values: CDR1 MDHEN, CDR2 SYDVKM. V dropped 0 bases and J dropped 8 bases, with 10 bases sitting between them. The CDR3 spells CASSLWGGEGYTF. CDR3 bases: TGTGCCAGCAGTTTATGGGGAGGGGAAGGCTACACCTTC.

In its sample, this clone was seen once. This chain uses TRBV27 with TRBJ1-5; D remains unclear. Germline loops: CDR1 MNHEY, CDR2 SMNVEV (reference sequence). V shed 1 base and J shed 0 bases, with 10 bases lying between them. CDR3 length equals 16 residues. The CDR3 DNA reads as TGTGCCAGCAGTTTATATCGCAGTCTTAGCAATCAGCCCCAGCATTTT. This translates into CASSLYRSLSNQPQHF.

The V call is TRBV5-5, the J call TRBJ1-1; weak D call: TRBD1 (5 bases). The CDR3 is 12 residues long. Trimming removed 0 bases at V and 11 bases at J, with 11 bases between. CDR1 and CDR2 from the germline V gene are SGHKS and YYEKEE (reference sequence). CDR3 coding DNA: TGTGCCAGCAGCTTGGGGGACGGGAGCGCTTTCTTT. Protein sequence: CASSLGDGSAFF.

The J gene is TRBJ2-7, the V gene TRBV28; 10 bases line up with TRBD1. This CDR3 spans 15 amino acids. From germline, CDR1 is MDHEN and CDR2 SYDVKM. V lost 2 bases and J lost 7; bases outside the gene matches: 8. The CDR3 here is CASSLLGQGVGEQYF. The CDR3 DNA reads as TGTGCCAGCAGTTTACTTGGACAGGGGGTTGGGGAGCAGTACTTC.

Judged by abundance, this clone is medium-sized. This chain uses TRBV13 with TRBJ1-2; 11 bases map to TRBD1. Germline loops: CDR1 PRHDT, CDR2 FYEKMQ (reference sequence). This CDR3 contains 14 residues. V was clipped by 5 bases and J by 4 bases; unmatched bases: 3. CDR3 region: CASSLGTGGYGYTF. The CDR3 DNA reads as TGTGCCAGCAGCCTCGGGACAGGGGGCTATGGCTACACCTTC.

The chain links TRBV25-1 to TRBJ1-2; TRBD1 is a possible D gene (5 bases). The germline V gene has CDR1 MGHDK and CDR2 SYGVNS. The V gene lost 4 bases and the J gene lost 8 bases, with 14 bases spanning the gap. The CDR3 totals 13 residues. Here the CDR3 reads CASSVGRAGGYTF. CDR3 in DNA: TGTGCCAGCAGTGTAGGCAGGGCAGGAGGCTACACCTTC.

V and J are TRBV18 and TRBJ2-7; 9 bases map to TRBD2. In germline, CDR1 is KGHSH, CDR2 LQKENI. Trimming removed 4 bases from V and 6 bases from J; junction bases left unmatched: 10. The CDR3 runs to 15 residues. The CDR3 nucleotides read TGTGCCAGCTCACGAGGCTTAGCGGGAGAGGGCGAGCAGTACTTC. It specifies CASSRGLAGEGEQYF.

The V gene is TRBV5-1, the J gene TRBJ1-1, with no clear D. The CDR3 length is 16 residues. The ends were cut back, 5 bases at V and 1 base at J, with 18 bases in the middle. CDR1 is SGHRS, CDR2 YFSETQ, per germline. Written as DNA, the CDR3 is TGCGCCAGCAGGCAGCAGCCTTTGCGACAGAACACTGAAGCTTTCTTT. This gives the protein CASRQQPLRQNTEAFF.

This sequence joins TRBV9 and TRBJ2-5, with TRBD2 identical over 8 bases. This CDR3 is 14 amino acids long. The V segment lost 4 bases and the J segment 6 bases; nucleotides outside the gene matches: 8. Germline values: CDR1 SGDLS, CDR2 YYNGEE. The chain's CDR3 is CASSPGGVEKTQYF. The CDR3 region has the DNA TGTGCCAGCAGCCCCGGGGGGGTGGAAAAGACCCAGTACTTC.

The chain combines TRBV6-6 with TRBJ2-1; 9 bases map to TRBD1. Germline V gene lookup returns CDR1 MNHNY and CDR2 SVGAGI (reference sequence). The CDR3 spans 14 residues. The V segment lost 7 bases and the J segment 2 bases; nucleotides outside the gene matches: 3. As DNA, the CDR3 is TGTGCCAGCACCACAGGGGGCCCCTACAATGAGCAGTTCTTC. Amino acids: CASTTGGPYNEQFF.

The chain is built from TRBV18 and TRBJ1-6; no reliable D call. Per germline, CDR1 KGHSH and CDR2 LQKENI. Trimming took off 0 bases at V and 10 bases at J, with 16 bases between the two ends. The CDR3 is 16 amino acids. CDR3 sequence: CASSPPSAGFWSPLHF. The CDR3 nucleotides are TGTGCCAGCTCACCACCGAGCGCCGGCTTTTGGTCACCCCTCCACTTT.

This chain links TRBV9 with TRBJ2-7, with 8 positions matching TRBD2. This CDR3 has 14 amino acids. V shed 0 bases, J shed 3 bases, and the junction held 2 bases outside the gene matches. Germline values: CDR1 SGDLS, CDR2 YYNGEE. The CDR3 loop reads CASSVAGGVYEQYF. The DNA of the CDR3 is TGTGCCAGCAGCGTAGCGGGAGGGGTCTACGAGCAGTACTTC.

This rearrangement joins TRBV6-1 to TRBJ2-7; 9 bases map to TRBD1. This CDR3 has 13 residues. Germline loops: CDR1 MNHNS, CDR2 SASEGT. Trimming removed 8 bases from V and 4 bases from J; junction bases left unmatched: 6. The CDR3 DNA sequence: TGTGCCAGCGTGGGGACAGGGCTTTACGAGCAGTACTTC. Amino acids: CASVGTGLYEQYF.

The chain carries TRBV5-1 and TRBJ1-1, with D unresolved. Trimming pared 0 bases from V and 10 bases from J, leaving 16 bases between. This CDR3 contains 14 residues. From germline, CDR1 is SGHRS and CDR2 YFSETQ. In DNA, the CDR3 is TGCGCCAGCAGCTTGGCGGAAGGCAGGAAGAGAGCTTTCTTT. This codes for CASSLAEGRKRAFF. Supplemented by reference TRBV5-1 and TRBJ1-1, the full variable domain reads KAGVTQTPRYLIKTRGQQVTLSCSPISGHRSVSWYQQTPGQGLQFLFEYFSETQRNKGNFPGRFSGRQFSNSRSEMNVSTLELGDSALYLCASSLAEGRKRAFFGQGTRLTVV.

This chain connects TRBV7-8 to TRBJ2-2; 10 bases align to TRBD2. CDR1 SGHVS and CDR2 FQNEAQ come from the germline V gene. CDR3 length equals 15 residues. The V and J ends lost 5 bases and 7 bases, in that order; junction bases with no gene match: 7. CDR3 in amino acids: CASSGLAAYGGELFF. DNA for the CDR3: TGTGCCAGCAGCGGACTAGCGGCCTACGGCGGGGAGCTGTTTTTT. Together with reference TRBV7-8 and TRBJ2-2, the CDR3 gives the full variable domain: GAGVSQSPRYKVAKRGQDVALRCDPISGHVSLFWYQQALGQGPEFLTYFQNEAQLDKSGLPSDRFFAERPEGSVSTLKIQRTQQEDSAVYLCASSGLAAYGGELFFGEGSRLTVL.

Details on this clone: This same CDR3 is encoded by further DNA sequences in the sample. The J gene is TRBJ2-3, the V gene TRBV5-1; TRBD2 agrees at 13 bases. The germline V gene encodes CDR1 SGHRS and CDR2 YFSETQ. V was clipped by 5 bases and J by 6 bases; unmatched bases: 6. The CDR3 spans 15 residues. DNA of the CDR3: TGCGCCAGCAGTTCGGGACTAGCGGGATCTGATACGCAGTATTTT. Its translation is CASSSGLAGSDTQYF. The full variable domain, with the rest looked up from reference TRBV5-1 and TRBJ2-3, is KAGVTQTPRYLIKTRGQQVTLSCSPISGHRSVSWYQQTPGQGLQFLFEYFSETQRNKGNFPGRFSGRQFSNSRSEMNVSTLELGDSALYLCASSSGLAGSDTQYFGPGTRLTVL.

The chain links TRBV6-5 to TRBJ2-2; TRBD1 agrees at 7 bases. Per germline, CDR1 MNHEY and CDR2 SVGAGI. The length of the CDR3 is 14 residues. The V and J ends lost 7 bases and 7 bases, in that order; junction bases with no gene match: 9. CDR3 in DNA: TGTGCCAGCAACCTCACAGGGGTAGGCGGGGAGCTGTTTTTT. This codes for CASNLTGVGGELFF.

The chain employs TRBV19 and TRBJ2-5, with 8 bases lining up with TRBD1. The V gene end was trimmed by 5 bases and the J gene end by 5 bases; junction bases not matched to a gene: 10. The CDR3 length is 15 residues. Germline-derived CDR1 and CDR2 are LNHDA and SQIVND (reference sequence). The CDR3 reads CASSRGRGRRETQYF. DNA for the CDR3: TGTGCCAGTAGTCGGGGCAGGGGGCGCCGGGAGACCCAGTACTTC.

This chain joins TRBV5-1 and TRBJ2-2, with 7 bases identical to TRBD2. This CDR3 comprises 18 residues. The germline V gene encodes CDR1 SGHRS and CDR2 YFSETQ. The ends lost 2 bases at V and 3 bases at J; junction bases unmatched: 13. CDR3 in amino acids: CASSFGLADFADTGELFF. The CDR3 nucleotides are TGCGCCAGCAGCTTTGGGCTAGCGGACTTCGCGGACACCGGGGAGCTGTTTTTT.

This sequence joins TRBV19 and TRBJ1-2; tentatively, D is TRBD1 (6 bases). The CDR3 runs 14 residues. Between the trimmed V and J ends, which lost 6 bases and 4 bases, there was a span of 15 bases. In germline, CDR1 is LNHDA, CDR2 SQIVND (reference sequence). CDR3 residues: CASRPGQLLYGYTF. CDR3 nucleotide sequence: TGTGCCAGTAGGCCCGGACAGCTCCTCTATGGCTACACCTTC. Filled out from reference TRBV19 and TRBJ1-2, the complete variable domain reads DGGITQSPKYLFRKEGQNVTLSCEQNLNHDAMYWYRQDPGQGLRLIYYSQIVNDFQKGDIAEGYSVSREKKESFPLTVTSAQKNPTAFYLCASRPGQLLYGYTFGSGTRLTVV.

The chain carries TRBV2 and TRBJ2-5, with 11 bases lining up with TRBD2. CDR1 is SNHLY and CDR2 is FYNNEI in the germline V gene. This CDR3 has 15 amino acids. V lost 5 bases, J lost 5 bases, and 7 bases stayed unmatched. The CDR3 protein is CASSLLAGESETQYF. DNA for the CDR3: TGTGCCAGCAGTCTACTAGCGGGAGAGAGTGAGACCCAGTACTTC.

The chain uses TRBV27 and TRBJ2-1; D is possibly TRBD1 (6 bases). The length of the CDR3 is 12 residues. CDR1 is MNHEY and CDR2 is SMNVEV in the germline V gene (reference sequence). Trimming left V 7 bases short and J 7 bases short, with 11 bases between. The CDR3 sequence: CASMGAENEQFF. CDR3 DNA sequence: TGTGCCAGCATGGGGGCCGAAAATGAGCAGTTCTTC.

The CDR3 DNA reads TGCGCCAGCAGCTTGGGGCAGGGTGAAAACACCATATATTTT. It codes for CASSLGQGENTIYF. V and J are TRBV5-1 and TRBJ1-3; D is perhaps TRBD1 (5 bases). V shed 0 bases and J shed 6 bases, with 10 bases lying between them. The CDR3 consists of 14 residues. Germline values: CDR1 SGHRS, CDR2 YFSETQ.

This chain uses TRBV2 with TRBJ2-5, with 8 bases matching TRBD1. Germline loops: CDR1 SNHLY, CDR2 FYNNEI. There are 16 residues in the CDR3. V was clipped by 6 bases and J by 5 bases; unmatched bases: 14. The CDR3 DNA reads as TGTGCCAGCAGAGAGTCGGGACAGGCAACTCGGGAGACCCAGTACTTC. It yields the protein CASRESGQATRETQYF.